The rows below give T cell receptor beta chains drawn from one sample of a study of T cells in Graves' hyperthyroidism and ophthalmopathy. Using its own MiXCR run on the multiplex PCR reads, TCRdb lists one record per CDR3 protein. The sample carries some 700,000 distinct CDR3 sequences, roughly a sixth recorded once. The material sequenced was blood. The origin of the receptors is a man aged 45-60 years with Graves' hyperthyroidism. The CDR3 runs from the conserved cysteine through the conserved F or W. Each record gives: J gene, CDR3 length, V gene, D gene, clone size, CDR3 DNA, CDR3 protein. The D gene is left open where the match is weak. Clone sizes are given selectively: once, few, many, or a class where the clone is expanded.

>TRBJ2-3|14|TRBV2|TRBD1|-
TGTGCCAGCAGTGAGGACAGGGGTGGAGATACGCAGTATTTT
CASSEDRGGDTQYF
>TRBJ1-2|15|TRBV9|-|few
TGTGCCAGCAGCGTAGTGGCAGGGCGAGGCTATGGCTACACCTTC
CASSVVAGRGYGYTF
>TRBJ2-3|13|TRBV10-3|-|-
TGTGCCATCAGTGAGCCAGCGGTGGATACGCAGTATTTT
CAISEPAVDTQYF
>TRBJ2-1|10|TRBV20-1|-|-
TGCAGTGCTTTAAGGAATGAGCAGTTCTTC
CSALRNEQFF
>TRBJ2-2|19|TRBV6-1|TRBD1|few
TGTGCCAGCAGATATCCGAGGACAGGGAGGAGTGCGAACACCGGGGAGCTGTTTTTT
CASRYPRTGRSANTGELFF
>TRBJ1-2|14|TRBV2|-|many
TGTGCCAGCAGTGAAGAGAGGAAATACTACGGCTACACCTTC
CASSEERKYYGYTF
>TRBJ2-3|16|TRBV28|-|many
TGTGCCAGCAGTTTAAGGCCCGTTACTAGTTCAGATACGCAGTATTTT
CASSLRPVTSSDTQYF
>TRBJ1-5|15|TRBV7-9|TRBD1|few
TGTGCCAGCAGCCTTGACAGGGGGTACAATCAGCCCCAGCATTTT
CASSLDRGYNQPQHF
>TRBJ2-7|16|TRBV6-5|TRBD1|-
TGTGCCAGCAGTTACTCTGGGACAGAGCCCTACTACGAGCAGTACTTC
CASSYSGTEPYYEQYF
>TRBJ2-2|15|TRBV11-2|-|many
TGTGCCAGCAGCTTAAGGACGAGGAACACCGGGGAGCTGTTTTTT
CASSLRTRNTGELFF
>TRBJ1-4|16|TRBV7-2|-|few
TGTGCCAGCAGCTTAGACCCAGCCAGTGCTAATGAAAAACTGTTTTTT
CASSLDPASANEKLFF
>TRBJ2-1|16|TRBV9|-|many
TGTGCCAGCAGCGTAGCCCCTTTCAGCTCCTACAATGAGCAGTTCTTC
CASSVAPFSSYNEQFF
>TRBJ2-7|15|TRBV7-8|TRBD2|many
TGTGCCAGCAGCTTAGGGTGGCGGGAGGGCCACGAGCAGTACTTC
CASSLGWREGHEQYF
>TRBJ1-1|12|TRBV3-1|-|many
TGTGCCAGTGTGGGAAGAGACACTGAAGCTTTCTTT
CASVGRDTEAFF
>TRBJ1-2|17|TRBV9|-|few
TGTGCCAGCAGCGTAGCTGTACAGGGCAGCGCTAACTATGGCTACACCTTC
CASSVAVQGSANYGYTF
>TRBJ2-1|13|TRBV6-5|-|-
TGTGCCAGCAGTTACTCCCCTCGTAATGAGCAGTTCTTC
CASSYSPRNEQFF
>TRBJ2-7|13|TRBV30|-|-
TGTGCCTGGAGAAAAGGGACCTCCTACGAGCAGTACTTC
CAWRKGTSYEQYF
>TRBJ2-1|19|TRBV28|TRBD1|-
TGTGCCAGCAGTTTTAAGGCAGGGGGCTTCCGAAGCTCCTACAATGAGCAGTTCTTC
CASSFKAGGFRSSYNEQFF
>TRBJ2-6|15|TRBV28|-|medium-sized
TGTGCCAGCAGTTTATTCCCATCTGGGGCCAACGTCCTGACTTTC
CASSLFPSGANVLTF
>TRBJ2-1|16|TRBV19|-|-
TGTGCCAGTATCTCCTCGTCGGTAGCGGACTACAATGAGCAGTTCTTC
CASISSSVADYNEQFF
>TRBJ2-5|16|TRBV3-1|-|many
TGTGCCAGCAGCCAATTTATGAGGGAGGCACAAGAGACCCAGTACTTC
CASSQFMREAQETQYF
>TRBJ2-2|13|TRBV28|-|many
TGTGCCAGCATCGGGGTAGGGGCCGGGGAGCTGTTTTTT
CASIGVGAGELFF
>TRBJ2-1|16|TRBV20-1|TRBD2|few
TGCAGTGCTAGAGGCCTAGCGGGAGGAGATTGGAATGAGCAGTTCTTC
CSARGLAGGDWNEQFF
>TRBJ2-1|13|TRBV12-3/TRBV12-4|-|many
TGTGCCAGCAGTTCAGGACAGTACAATGAGCAGTTCTTC
CASSSGQYNEQFF
>TRBJ1-1|10|TRBV7-9|-|few
TGTGCCAGCAGGGGCCGCCCGGCTTTCTTT
CASRGRPAFF
>TRBJ2-3|16|TRBV11-1|TRBD2|few
TGTGCCAGCAGCTTAGGGGAGGGGATAAGCACAGATACGCAGTATTTT
CASSLGEGISTDTQYF
>TRBJ2-2|15|TRBV19|-|many
TGTGCCAGTAGTATTGCAGGGCCGAACACCGGGGAGCTGTTTTTT
CASSIAGPNTGELFF
>TRBJ2-3|16|TRBV10-1|-|many
TGCGCCAGCAGCACGATACAGGTATCCTCGTTGGATACGCAGTATTTT
CASSTIQVSSLDTQYF
>TRBJ2-3|15|TRBV2|-|many
TGTGCCAGCAGTGAAGCAGCGGAGGGGCTCGGTACGCAGTATTTT
CASSEAAEGLGTQYF
>TRBJ1-4|15|TRBV27|-|many
TGTGCCAGCAGTTTAATGGGGACACCCGGGGAAAAACTGTTTTTT
CASSLMGTPGEKLFF
>TRBJ2-7|13|TRBV2|-|many
TGTGCCAGCAGTGTACAGGGAACCTACGAGCAGTACTTC
CASSVQGTYEQYF
>TRBJ2-7|15|TRBV27|TRBD2|many
TGTGCCAGCAGTCCAATGGGCCTAGCGGTCTACGAGCAGTACTTC
CASSPMGLAVYEQYF
>TRBJ2-1|14|TRBV20-1|TRBD2|-
TGCAGTGCTGCCGGGACTAGCGGGAGGAATGAGCAGTTCTTC
CSAAGTSGRNEQFF
>TRBJ2-2|15|TRBV12-3/TRBV12-4|-|few
TGTGCCAGCAGCCGGGGACCCGAACTTGAGGGGGAGCTGTTTTTT
CASSRGPELEGELFF
>TRBJ2-2|14|TRBV5-4|-|-
TGTGCCAGCAGCCCACTACCGGGACCCGGGGAGCTGTTTTTT
CASSPLPGPGELFF
>TRBJ2-1|13|TRBV5-1|-|many
TGCGCCAGCAGCTTGGGACAGCCCAATGAGCAGTTCTTC
CASSLGQPNEQFF
>TRBJ2-1|14|TRBV5-1|-|many
TGCGCCAGCAGCTCGGGGACGAGCCGAGGAGAGCAGTTCTTC
CASSSGTSRGEQFF
>TRBJ2-3|16|TRBV20-1|TRBD2|-
TGCAGTGCTAGACTAGCGGGAGCCCTCCTCACAGATACGCAGTATTTT
CSARLAGALLTDTQYF
>TRBJ2-5|13|TRBV7-9|-|-
TGTGCCAGCAGCTTAGGCGGGTCCGGGGCCCAGTACTTC
CASSLGGSGAQYF
>TRBJ1-2|15|TRBV9|-|-
TGTGCCAGCAGCGTAGAAATATCACCGAGGGGAGGCTACACCTTC
CASSVEISPRGGYTF
>TRBJ2-2|20|TRBV25-1|TRBD2|-
TGTGCCAGCAGTGATTCCAAGACTAGCGGGATCTCTCCGGTCACCGGGGAGCTGTTTTTT
CASSDSKTSGISPVTGELFF